This TCR beta chain was obtained from a study of shared clonotypes between healthy human individuals (dated by TCRdb to the early 2020s). Context from the whole study: A couple of women and three men aged 18 to 49 years were included in the cohort. For each donor, CD4 naive and CD4 memory were each given three plates, CD8 naive was given two plates, and CD8 memory was given one plate. Each donor's leukapheresis produced roughly between roughly 0.85 and 9.5 billion PBMCs. Blood TCR repertoires of five healthy adults were deeply sequenced to estimate repertoire size and the extent of clonotype sharing between individuals. Different laboratories and diverse techniques were used to prepare libraries and sequence TCR repertoires, to increase sequencing depth and limit assay-specific biases. Here is what the overall study found, with its caveats: Because the study included only a small number of donors, the genetic and exposure-history diversity represented was limited. Pairwise subsampling led to the expectation that sequencing depth would affect the degree of clonotype sharing among donors. Compared with non-shared clonotypes, the clonotypes found in all four sorted-subset donors had higher generation probabilities. Sampling was limited to blood, and TCR repertoires in tissue likely differ from TCR repertoires in blood. Larger estimated clonotype richness was generally found for naive subsets than for memory subsets. Rarefaction of sorted-subset datasets indicated incomplete sequencing despite the large sequencing depth. Across a handful of donors, approximately 5% of naive CD4, more than 3% of naive CD8, approximately 2.5% of memory CD4, and under 0.45% of memory CD8 clonotypes were shared.

CD8 naive samples were CD45RO-negative cells positively selected for CCR7, giving a CD45RA+CCR7+ population that excluded TemRA cells. The donors were healthy, HIV-negative adults who had no recently reported acute infections or vaccinations. Every donor was a Caucasian adult residing in Nashville, Tennessee, USA. Blood was obtained by leukapheresis, after which PBMCs were separated by Ficoll-Histopaque density gradient centrifugation and cryopreserved in liquid nitrogen vapor phase. Purity and quantity of every magnetically sorted T cell population were checked by analytical flow cytometry. From each sorted fraction, genomic DNA was isolated and quantified by UV absorbance on a Nanodrop 2000c. Points on this clone: Its recognized antigen is unknown. No quality values exist for individual bases; no much larger clone is one base distant.

Using the deep immunoSEQ assay, TCR CDR3 regions were amplified from genomic DNA by multiplex PCR. Genomic DNA extracted from each cell subset was distributed evenly over all wells of several immunoSEQ 96-well plates, and each plate served as one replicate. For sorted subsets, around 200 ng genomic DNA, equal to tens of thousands of T cell genomes, was loaded into each replicate PCR. Purified libraries were measured with a Qubit 3.0 fluorometer, size-checked on a Bioanalyzer 2100, and measured again with the KAPA Library Quantification kit. A separate single-read 150-cycle Illumina NextSeq 550 flow cell was used to sequence each immunoSEQ 96-well plate. On the study's bioinformatics: Because only junctional sequences without quality scores were contained in the immunoSEQ output, filtering matching that applied to full-length reads could not be performed. To assign V/J genes and CDR3, sequences were annotated using PyIR, a Python wrapper for IgBLAST v1.9, with IMGT germline references. Reads were removed for weak V/J assignments (E-value above 1e-6), missing CDR3, stop codons, out-of-frame junctions, or ambiguous translated residues. A V3J clonotype was defined by an identical inferred V gene, J gene, and CDR3 amino acid sequence. To compute the percentage overlap between repertoires, the number of shared unique clonotypes was divided by the size of the smaller repertoire. Repertoire richness was assessed with RTK rarefaction, the Chao1 estimator, and Recon v2.1 estimates of unobserved clonotypes. For all TCRbeta clonotypes obtained by the gDNA method from a few donors, generation probabilities were computed with OLGA. TCRdb took over this immuneACCESS table, retaining in-frame rearrangements with V and J assigned. Such tables are incomplete; in checked studies, under half of the missing clones stem from an unresolved V gene, and the remainder is unexplained. The V and J calls and clone size come from that table; D and trimming were worked out from the DNA. The table for this sample lists some 800,000 clones; about 92% of them were counted only once. The ten most abundant clones make up about 24% of the sample.

The receptor comes from a man aged 30 to 45 in good health. Sequencing used naive CD8+ T cells sorted from blood. The meaning of the sample's cell subset or site label: CD45RA+CCR7+.

The CDR3 region: CASSSPHQAGNTIYF. The DNA is as follows: TGTGCCAGCAGCTCCCCCCATCAAGCTGGAAACACCATATATTTT. The rearranged chain carries TRBV7-8 and TRBJ1-3, with the D gene not clear enough to name. Spanning cysteine to phenylalanine, the CDR3 consists of 15 amino acids. The entry retains the CDR3 DNA only, 45 bases that are in frame from base 1. The germline V gene provides CDR1 SGHVS and CDR2 FQNEAQ. The germline ends are 12 bases apart after V is trimmed by 4 bases and J by 2 bases.